The sequence of this TCR beta chain was determined in a study of T cell responses to AZD1222 COVID-19 vaccine. Germline-derived CDR1 and CDR2 are MDHEN and SYDVKM. The CDR3 has 13 amino acids. V was pared by 3 bases and J by 5 bases, with 8 bases between. Produced via immunoSEQ multiplex PCR; TCRdb's table is partial and in-frame only. This table holds about 81,000 clones, roughly 85% found once. Study-wide results and caveats: The number of AZD1222 recipients seropositive at baseline was only five or six. Across spike, vaccine-associated CD4 TCRs were found, dominant at 160-218 and 743-854. An increase in Spike-specific TCR breadth and depth was observed after two AZD1222 doses.

Concerning this clone itself: No antigen is known for it.

The J gene is TRBJ2-1, the V gene TRBV28; D is unresolved. This TCR derives from an adult who received the AZD1222 COVID-19 vaccine. The source was peripheral blood, collected 28 days after the second AZD1222 dose. The CDR3 DNA reads TGTGCCAGCAGTTTTCGCCCCGACAATGAGCAGTTCTTC. Its protein product is CASSFRPDNEQFF.